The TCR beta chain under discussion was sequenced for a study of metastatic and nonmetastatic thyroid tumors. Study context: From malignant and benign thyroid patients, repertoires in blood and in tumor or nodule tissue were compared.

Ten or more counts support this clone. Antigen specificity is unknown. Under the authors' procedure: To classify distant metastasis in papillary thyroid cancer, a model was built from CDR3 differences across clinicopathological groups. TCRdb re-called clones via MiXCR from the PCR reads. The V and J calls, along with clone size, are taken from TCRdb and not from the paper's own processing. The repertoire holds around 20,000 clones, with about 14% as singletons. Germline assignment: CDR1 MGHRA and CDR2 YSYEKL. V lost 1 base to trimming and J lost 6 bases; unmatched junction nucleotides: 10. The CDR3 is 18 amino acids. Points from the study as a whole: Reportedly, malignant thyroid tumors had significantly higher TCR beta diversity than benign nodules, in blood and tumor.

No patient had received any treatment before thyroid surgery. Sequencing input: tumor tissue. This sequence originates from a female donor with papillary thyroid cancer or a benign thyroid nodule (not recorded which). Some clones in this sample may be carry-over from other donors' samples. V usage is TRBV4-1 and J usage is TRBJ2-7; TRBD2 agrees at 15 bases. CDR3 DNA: TGCGCCAGCAGCCAAGCGTCGGGACTAGCGGGGGGAGTGGGCGAGCAGTACTTC. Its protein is CASSQASGLAGGVGEQYF.